Presented here are 9 T cell receptor beta chains from one specimen sequenced in a study of T cell changes during pregnancy in multiple sclerosis. TCRdb's table, derived via immunoSEQ multiplex PCR, lists solely in-frame clones and lacks some. The sample shows 25,000 to 35,000 clones, roughly nine tenths of them seen only once. The source material was CD4+ T cells from peripheral blood mononuclear cells, sampled in the second trimester of pregnancy. Every receptor here comes from a female donor with multiple sclerosis, enrolled in a pregnancy study.

The rearrangement links TRBV30 to TRBJ2-3, with 11 bases identical to TRBD2. The CDR3 sequence is 15 residues long. Trimming removed 2 bases from V and 2 bases from J; junction bases left unmatched: 3. Germline CDR1 is GTSNPN and CDR2 is SVGIG (reference sequence). The CDR3 DNA follows: TGTGCCTGGAGTTATAGCGGGGGGGCCACAGATACGCAGTATTTT. Residues: CAWSYSGGATDTQYF.

The chain couples TRBV2 to TRBJ1-1; possible D gene TRBD1, 5 bases. This CDR3 is 13 amino acids long. The germline V gene encodes CDR1 SNHLY and CDR2 FYNNEI. Trimming removed 10 bases from V and 4 bases from J, with 16 bases in between. The CDR3 is CATDDTGGTEAFF. Here the CDR3 DNA reads TGTGCCACCGATGACACCGGGGGCACTGAAGCTTTCTTT.

A few counts support this clone. This chain uses TRBV19 with TRBJ1-2; 9 nucleotides match TRBD1. Unmatched junction bases numbered 15, after V lost 6 bases and J lost 4 bases. This CDR3 is 17 amino acids long. CDR1 is LNHDA, CDR2 SQIVND, per germline (reference sequence). The CDR3: CASSPRDRAFFFYGYTF. CDR3 in DNA: TGTGCCAGTAGCCCCCGGGACAGGGCTTTTTTCTTCTATGGCTACACCTTC.

This clone appeared a single time. The rearrangement uses TRBV5-1 and TRBJ2-3; 15 positions agree with TRBD2. This CDR3 comprises 16 residues. V trimming: 4 bases; J trimming: 6 bases; junction bases outside the gene matches: 6. Germline V lookup: CDR1 SGHRS, CDR2 YFSETQ. The CDR3 DNA reads TGCGCCAGCAGCCCCGGACTAGCGGGGGGGCACGATACGCAGTATTTT. Protein product: CASSPGLAGGHDTQYF.

The gene calls are TRBV6-5 and TRBJ1-5, with D uncertain. V lost 7 bases and J 11 bases, leaving 12 bases between the germline ends. The CDR3 has 11 amino acids. Germline V gene data show CDR1 as MNHEY and CDR2 as SVGAGI. CDR3 in DNA: TGTGCCAGCAATTTCATCTATGCCCAGCATTTT. As protein: CASNFIYAQHF.

This chain connects TRBV7-2 to TRBJ1-6; 8 bases fit TRBD1. This CDR3 is 15 amino acids long. The junction had 8 bases not matched to a gene; V was cut back by 4 bases and J by 9 bases. Per germline, CDR1 SGHTA and CDR2 FQGNSA. In DNA, the CDR3 is TGTGCCAGCAGCTCCCATACAGGGGGGGCTTCACCCCTCCACTTT. This gives the protein CASSSHTGGASPLHF.

The chain recombines TRBV6-6 with TRBJ2-2; perhaps TRBD1 as D (6 bases). CDR3 length: 16 amino acids. Germline loops: CDR1 MNHNY, CDR2 SVGAGI (reference sequence). The V and J ends lost 6 bases and 7 bases respectively, with 21 bases between them. The DNA for the CDR3 is TGTGCCAGCAGCCTCGAGGGTGCAGGGGCGATCGGGGAGCTGTTTTTT. Translation: CASSLEGAGAIGELFF.

The rearrangement uses TRBV7-3 and TRBJ1-5, with D possibly matching TRBD1 (6 bases). Germline-derived CDR1 and CDR2 are SGHTA and FQGTGA. Deletions cut 2 bases from V and 3 bases from J, with 11 bases between. This CDR3 is 15 amino acids long. The CDR3 nucleotides read TGTGCCAGCAGCTTAGGGGGCCGGGCCAATCAGCCCCAGCATTTT. This encodes CASSLGGRANQPQHF. Complete variable domain (other parts from reference TRBV7-3 and TRBJ1-5): GAGVSQTPSNKVTEKGKYVELRCDPISGHTALYWYRQSLGQGPEFLIYFQGTGAADDSGLPNDRFFAVRPEGSVSTLKIQRTERGDSAVYLCASSLGGRANQPQHFGDGTRLSIL.

V is TRBV28 and J is TRBJ1-2; TRBD1 matches at 10 bases. V shed 6 bases, J shed 5 bases, and the junction held 6 bases outside the gene matches. The CDR3 has 14 residues. Per germline, CDR1 MDHEN and CDR2 SYDVKM. The CDR3: CASSSGTGVYGYTF. CDR3 nucleotides: TGTGCCAGCAGCTCCGGGACAGGGGTATATGGCTACACCTTC.